The 3 T cell receptor beta chains below all came from one sample that was sequenced in a study of cytomegalovirus exposure and HLA in healthy donors. 60 Vbeta and 13 Jbeta primers were used in PCR. The repertoire was sequenced with immunoSEQ multiplex PCR; TCRdb's copy has only in-frame clones and lacks some. The repertoire consists of 150,000 or so clones, with roughly 84% occurring once and the leading ten covering under 1.1%. The sequenced sample consisted of PBMCs. The receptor source for this set is a man aged 30 to 39 in good health and CMV-seronegative.

The rearrangement uses TRBV5-6 and TRBJ1-2; the D is unclear. Trimming cost V 0 bases and J 3 bases, with 12 bases left between them. Germline-derived CDR1 and CDR2 are SGHDT and YYEEEE. The CDR3 spans 15 residues. The DNA for the CDR3 is TGTGCCAGCAGCTTGGAGAGTGGCAGGTACTATGGCTACACCTTC. As protein: CASSLESGRYYGYTF.

The rearrangement joins TRBV7-2 to TRBJ1-2; D is unresolved. Trimming shortened V by 2 bases and J by 8 bases, and 15 bases separated the two germline ends. Germline CDR1 reads SGHTA; CDR2 reads FQGNSA. CDR3 size: 14 residues. CDR3: CASSLSLRGGGYTF. CDR3 nucleotides: TGTGCCAGCAGCTTATCCCTCCGAGGCGGGGGCTACACCTTC. Drawing the rest from reference TRBV7-2 and TRBJ1-2, the complete variable domain is GAGVSQSPSNKVTEKGKDVELRCDPISGHTALYWYRQSLGQGLEFLIYFQGNSAPDKSGLPSDRFSAERTGGSVSTLTIQRTQQEDSAVYLCASSLSLRGGGYTFGSGTRLTVV.

The V gene is TRBV27, the J gene TRBJ2-5, with 7 positions matching TRBD1. V shed 3 bases, J shed 5 bases, and the junction held 6 bases outside the gene matches. Germline CDR1 is MNHEY and CDR2 is SMNVEV (reference sequence). CDR3 size: 14 residues. The CDR3 reads CASSFARDSETQYF. CDR3 bases: TGTGCCAGCAGTTTCGCCCGGGACAGCGAGACCCAGTACTTC.